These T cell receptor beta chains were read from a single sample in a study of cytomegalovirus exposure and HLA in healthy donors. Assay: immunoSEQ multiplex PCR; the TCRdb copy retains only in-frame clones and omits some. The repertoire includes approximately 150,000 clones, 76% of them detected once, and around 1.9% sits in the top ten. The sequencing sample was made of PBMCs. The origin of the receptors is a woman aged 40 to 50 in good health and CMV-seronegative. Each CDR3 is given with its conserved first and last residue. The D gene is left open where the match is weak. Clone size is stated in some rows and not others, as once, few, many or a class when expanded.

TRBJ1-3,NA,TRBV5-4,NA,TGTGCCAGCAGCTTGTCCGGTTCTCTGAACACCATATATTTT,CASSLSGSLNTIYF
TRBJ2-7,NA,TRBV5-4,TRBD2,TGTGCCAGCAGCCCGGGACTAGCGGGAGCCGTCGAGCAGTACTTC,CASSPGLAGAVEQYF
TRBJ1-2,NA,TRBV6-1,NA,TGTGCCAGCAGCGAAGCCGGAGGGGAGATGGGCTATGGCTACACCTTC,CASSEAGGEMGYGYTF
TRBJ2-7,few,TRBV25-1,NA,TGTGCCAGCAGTGAATACCCGGGAGAGCAGTACTTC,CASSEYPGEQYF
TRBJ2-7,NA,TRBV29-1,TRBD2,TGCAGCGTTGAAGGACTAGCGGGAGTGGCCGAGCAGTACTTC,CSVEGLAGVAEQYF
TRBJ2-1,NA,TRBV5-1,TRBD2,TGCGCCAGCAGCTTGGAGAGCGGGGGTTGGGGGGTCAATGAGCAGTTCTTC,CASSLESGGWGVNEQFF
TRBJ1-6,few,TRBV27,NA,TGTGCCAGCAGAATAAAGACAGGAGTTTTCTATAATTCACCCCTCCACTTT,CASRIKTGVFYNSPLHF
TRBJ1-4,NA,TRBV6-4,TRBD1,TGTGCCAGCAGTGACAGGGGACAGGTCCCCGGTCTGTTTTTT,CASSDRGQVPGLFF
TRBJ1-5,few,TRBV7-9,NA,TGTGCCAGCAGCCCCAGGTGGGAGAGAAACCCTCAGCCCCAGCATTTT,CASSPRWERNPQPQHF
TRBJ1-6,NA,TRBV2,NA,TGTGCCAGACGACAAGAGGGTTCACCCCTCCACTTT,CARRQEGSPLHF
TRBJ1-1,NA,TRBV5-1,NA,TGCGCCAGCAGCTTGGACCGAGCGAACACTGAAGCTTTCTTT,CASSLDRANTEAFF
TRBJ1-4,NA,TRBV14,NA,TGTGCCAGCAGCCAAGAACTACACCCCCGGGGGGAAAAACTGTTTTTT,CASSQELHPRGEKLFF
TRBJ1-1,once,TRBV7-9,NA,TGTGCCAGCAGGGTACAGGGAGACACTGAAGCTTTCTTT,CASRVQGDTEAFF
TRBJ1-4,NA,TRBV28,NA,TGTGCCAGCAACGACGCCTCAGGGATTCGGGAAAAACTGTTTTTT,CASNDASGIREKLFF
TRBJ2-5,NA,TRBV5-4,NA,TGTGCCAGCAGCTTGGAGGGGGAGACCCAGTACTTC,CASSLEGETQYF
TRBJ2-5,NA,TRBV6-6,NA,TGTGCCAGCAGTTACAGGAGGGGAGAGACCCAGTACTTC,CASSYRRGETQYF
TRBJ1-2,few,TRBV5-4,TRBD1,TGTGCCAGCAGCTTGGGAGGGGGCGACTATGGCTACACCTTC,CASSLGGGDYGYTF
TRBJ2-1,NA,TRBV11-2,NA,TGTGCCAGCAGCTTAGATCTCTGGCTAGTCACCTACAATGAGCAGTTCTTC,CASSLDLWLVTYNEQFF
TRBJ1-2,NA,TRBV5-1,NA,TGCGCCAGCAGCGAACAGGGTAACTATGGCTACACCTTC,CASSEQGNYGYTF
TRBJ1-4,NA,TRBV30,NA,TGTGCCTGGGGAAGAGGACCGGCGGGAGAAAAACTGTTTTTT,CAWGRGPAGEKLFF
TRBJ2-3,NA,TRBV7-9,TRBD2,TGTTCCAGCAGCCCCGTTACGGGGGGGCGAGATACGCAGTATTTT,CSSSPVTGGRDTQYF
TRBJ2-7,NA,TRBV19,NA,TGTGCCAGTAGTATGGCAGGCCACTACGAGCAGTACTTC,CASSMAGHYEQYF
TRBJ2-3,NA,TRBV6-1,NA,TGTGCCAGCAGTGAAGGGTTGGAGGGTTGGACAGATACGCAGTATTTT,CASSEGLEGWTDTQYF
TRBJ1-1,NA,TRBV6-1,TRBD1,TGTGCCAGCAGTGAATTAAGGGGGCTGGCTGAAGCTTTCTTT,CASSELRGLAEAFF
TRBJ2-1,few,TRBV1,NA,TGCACCAGCAGCCGGGATCCGGCAGGGGGCTACAATGAGCAGTTCTTC,CTSSRDPAGGYNEQFF
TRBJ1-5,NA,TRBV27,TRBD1,TGTGCCAGCAGCGATACAGGGGCTTCTGGGACCCAGCATTTT,CASSDTGASGTQHF
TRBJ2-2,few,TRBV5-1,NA,TGCGCCAGCAGCGACGGGAGAAACACCGGGGAGCTGTTTTTT,CASSDGRNTGELFF
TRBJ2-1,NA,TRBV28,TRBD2,TGTGCCAGCAGGGGACTAGCGGGGGGGTCCTCCTACAATGAGCAGTTCTTC,CASRGLAGGSSYNEQFF